The 5 T cell receptor beta chains below all came from one sample that was sequenced in a study of T-cell reconstitution after alpha-beta-depleted transplantation in children. Unique molecular identifiers were incorporated when the TCRbeta library was constructed. TCRdb ran MiXCR on the PCR reads and lists one entry per CDR3 protein. Among 300,000 to 400,000 distinct CDR3 sequences listed, about 16% were seen once. The sequencing here drew on PBMCs, mostly from graft donor cells, taken 360 days after TCRalphabeta/CD19-depleted stem cell transplant. Every receptor here comes from a male patient under 10 years old who had a stem cell transplant for acute lymphoblastic leukemia, so the T cells may come from the graft donor.

CDR3 loop: CSARDPTGNQPQHF. The DNA for the CDR3 is TGCAGTGCTAGAGACCCAACAGGAAATCAGCCCCAGCATTTT. V and J are TRBV20-1 and TRBJ1-5, with D tentatively TRBD1 (5 bases). The germline V and J ends were trimmed by 0 bases and 4 bases, with 10 bases remaining between them. This CDR3 comprises 14 residues. From germline, CDR1 is DFQATT and CDR2 SNEGSKA (reference sequence).

This chain links TRBV15 with TRBJ2-7; 7 bases fit TRBD1. The CDR3 sequence is 17 residues long. The trim removed 1 base at V and 0 bases at J, leaving 9 bases unmatched. Germline V gene data show CDR1 as LNHNV and CDR2 as YYDKDF (reference sequence). The CDR3: CATSRGNRGQYSYEQYF. The CDR3 region has the DNA TGTGCCACCAGCAGAGGAAACAGGGGACAGTACTCCTACGAGCAGTACTTC.

The chain couples TRBV7-7 to TRBJ2-1; 7 bases match TRBD2. Looked up from germline, CDR1 is SSHAT and CDR2 is FNYEAQ (reference sequence). The CDR3 runs 12 residues. CDR3 coding DNA: TGTGCTAGCCCGGGGGGATCCAATGAGCAGTTCTTC. Amino acids: CASPGGSNEQFF.

The chain employs TRBV5-5 and TRBJ1-5; D is undetermined. This CDR3 contains 15 residues. V lost 1 base, J lost 3 bases, and 11 bases lay in between. The germline V gene has CDR1 SGHKS and CDR2 YYEKEE (reference sequence). CDR3 sequence: CASSLSGRDNQPQHF. CDR3 DNA: TGTGCCAGCAGCTTGTCGGGGAGGGACAATCAGCCCCAGCATTTT.

Only a few counts were recorded for this clonotype. The V call is TRBV20-1, the J call TRBJ1-1; maybe TRBD1 (6 bases). The CDR3 covers 14 residues. Germline-derived CDR1 and CDR2 are DFQATT and SNEGSKA (reference sequence). V gave up 3 bases and J gave up 6 bases, with 17 bases separating them. The CDR3 loop is CSASGGRGDAEAFF. For the CDR3, the DNA is TGCAGTGCTAGCGGAGGAAGGGGGGACGCTGAAGCTTTCTTT.